This TCR beta chain was captured by sequencing in a study of OX40 agonist ivuxolimab in advanced cancers. Study information: Therapy given before enrollment (anti-PD-1, anti-PD-L1 or anti-CTLA-4) was allowed, and 40% to 45% had some. Study-level findings and limits: On average, CD8+ T cells had more expanded clones than CD4+.

This table comes from immunoSEQ multiplex PCR, and its TCRdb copy is limited to in-frame clones, with some not included. In the table there are 31,000 or so clones, approximately 84% of which are singletons. V was clipped by 3 bases and J by 6 bases; unmatched bases: 2. The germline V gene has CDR1 MGHRA and CDR2 YSYEKL. This CDR3 has 12 residues. Patients with a history of autoimmune disease or on systemic immunosuppression were excluded. About this clone itself: Its antigen is not identified.

V usage is TRBV4-1 and J usage is TRBJ2-7; the match to TRBD2 covers 7 bases. The clonotype comes from an adult with an advanced solid tumor such as melanoma, head and neck, liver or kidney cancer. Specimen: CD4+ or CD8+ T cells sorted from blood, collected in a trial of the OX40 agonist ivuxolimab. This CDR3 is CASSQGGPEQYF. CDR3 DNA sequence: TGCGCCAGCAGCCAGGGAGGGCCCGAGCAGTACTTC.